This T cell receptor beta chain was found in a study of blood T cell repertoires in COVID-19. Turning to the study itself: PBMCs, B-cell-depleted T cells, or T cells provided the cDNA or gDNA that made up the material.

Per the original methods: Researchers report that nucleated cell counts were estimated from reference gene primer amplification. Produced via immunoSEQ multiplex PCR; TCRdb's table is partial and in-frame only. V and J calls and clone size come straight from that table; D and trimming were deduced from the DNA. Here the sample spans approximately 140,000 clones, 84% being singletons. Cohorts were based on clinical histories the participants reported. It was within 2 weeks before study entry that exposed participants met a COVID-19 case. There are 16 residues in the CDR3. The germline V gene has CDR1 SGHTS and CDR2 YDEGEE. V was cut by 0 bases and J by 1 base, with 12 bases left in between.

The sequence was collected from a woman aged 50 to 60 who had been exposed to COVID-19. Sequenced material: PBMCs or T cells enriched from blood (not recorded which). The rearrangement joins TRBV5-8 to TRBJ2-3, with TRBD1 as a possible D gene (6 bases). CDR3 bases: TGTGCCAGCAGCTTGGGACAGGTACCTGGCACAGATACGCAGTATTTT. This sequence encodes CASSLGQVPGTDTQYF.